These 23 T cell receptor beta chains originate from one sample sequenced in a study of T cell repertoires in cytomegalovirus infection. TCRdb itself ran the reads through MiXCR, one entry per CDR3 protein. This table has around 450,000 distinct CDR3 sequences, approximately 31% appearing once. The sequenced sample was PBMCs. Source of these receptors: a human donor in good health (CMV status not recorded). Some clones in this sample may be carry-over from other donors' samples.

About this clonotype: This could be a read error, since a much larger clone is one nucleotide away. In this CDR3 the conserved last residue, phenylalanine or tryptophan, is missing, so a read error is likely. V and J are TRBV12-3 or TRBV12-4 and TRBJ2-7, with D tentatively TRBD2 (5 bases). Trimming took off 1 base at V and 4 bases at J, with 8 bases between the two ends. CDR3 length equals 13 residues. This CDR3 is CASSLDPGYEQYL. The CDR3 nucleotides are TGTGCCAGCAGTTTAGACCCGGGGTACGAGCAGTACTTA.

The rearrangement uses TRBV28 and TRBJ1-1; 8 bases are shared with TRBD1. CDR1 is MDHEN and CDR2 is SYDVKM in the germline V gene. V lost 7 bases, J lost 2 bases, and 9 bases stayed unmatched. The CDR3 extends over 15 amino acids. The CDR3 reads CASTLRTGKNTEAFF. CDR3 bases: TGTGCCAGCACCCTTAGGACAGGGAAAAACACTGAAGCTTTCTTT.

The CDR3 bases are TGTGCCACCGAGAAGCAGACAGGGGGCGTCTTAAAAGAGACCCAGTACTTC. Translation gives CATEKQTGGVLKETQYF. The gene calls are TRBV6-1 and TRBJ2-5, with 10 bases that match TRBD1. CDR3 length equals 17 residues. Germline V lookup: CDR1 MNHNS, CDR2 SASEGT. J was trimmed by 3 bases and V by 10 bases; bases with no gene match: 17.

The chain carries TRBV3-1 and TRBJ1-1; D may be TRBD1 (6 bases). The CDR3 consists of 16 residues. Trimming removed 4 bases from V and 1 base from J, with 16 bases in between. From germline, CDR1 is LGHDT and CDR2 YNNKEL (reference sequence). The CDR3 reads CASSPDSFVRNTEAFF. CDR3 nucleotides: TGTGCCAGCAGCCCGGACAGCTTTGTGAGGAACACTGAAGCTTTCTTT.

The chain recombines TRBV6-5 with TRBJ2-7; 11 positions agree with TRBD1. The CDR3 has 15 residues. The V segment lost 5 bases and the J segment 3 bases; nucleotides outside the gene matches: 6. Germline V lookup: CDR1 MNHEY, CDR2 SVGAGI. CDR3 in amino acids: CASSTRTGGYYEQYF. CDR3 sequence (DNA): TGTGCCAGCAGTACCCGGACAGGGGGCTACTACGAGCAGTACTTC.

This clonotype was found many times. This chain connects TRBV7-8 to TRBJ2-2; TRBD1 agrees at 8 bases. V dropped 7 bases and J dropped 6; count of bases not matched to a gene: 16. This CDR3 spans 17 amino acids. The germline V gene encodes CDR1 SGHVS and CDR2 FQNEAQ. The CDR3 DNA reads TGTGCCAGCACCTGGAGGGGGAGTCAGGGGGCCCCCGGGGAGCTGTTTTTT. Translating it yields CASTWRGSQGAPGELFF. The variable domain in full, completed from reference TRBV7-8 and TRBJ2-2, reads GAGVSQSPRYKVAKRGQDVALRCDPISGHVSLFWYQQALGQGPEFLTYFQNEAQLDKSGLPSDRFFAERPEGSVSTLKIQRTQQEDSAVYLCASTWRGSQGAPGELFFGEGSRLTVL.

This clonotype was counted ten times or more. V is TRBV28 and J is TRBJ1-5, with 7 bases fitting TRBD1. CDR3 length: 13 amino acids. J was trimmed by 2 bases and V by 5 bases; bases with no gene match: 0. CDR1 MDHEN and CDR2 SYDVKM come from the germline V gene. The CDR3 sequence: CASSDRGNQPQHF. The CDR3 bases are TGTGCCAGCAGTGACAGGGGCAATCAGCCCCAGCATTTT.

Worth noting for this clonotype: Germline is not matched at one junction end, which may reflect a read error. The J gene is TRBJ2-7, the V gene TRBV19; TRBD2 agrees at 8 bases. The germline gives CDR1 LNHDA, CDR2 SQIVND (reference sequence). The CDR3 contains 13 residues. The CDR3 DNA reads TGTGCCAGTAGTAATTGGACTAGCTACGAGCTGTACTTC. It yields the protein CASSNWTSYELYF.

This clonotype appeared many times. The chain links TRBV7-2 to TRBJ1-4, with D perhaps matching TRBD1 (5 bases). The CDR3 consists of 13 residues. Germline CDR1 SGHTA, CDR2 FQGNSA. Trimming left V 5 bases short and J 8 bases short, with 12 bases between. CDR3 sequence reads: CASSRGLGEKLFF. The DNA of the CDR3 is TGTGCCAGCAGCCGGGGACTTGGAGAAAAACTGTTTTTT. Complete variable domain (other parts from reference TRBV7-2 and TRBJ1-4): GAGVSQSPSNKVTEKGKDVELRCDPISGHTALYWYRQSLGQGLEFLIYFQGNSAPDKSGLPSDRFSAERTGGSVSTLTIQRTQQEDSAVYLCASSRGLGEKLFFGSGTQLSVL.

V gene TRBV9 combines with J gene TRBJ1-1; 7 bases map to TRBD1. Unmatched junction bases numbered 15, after V lost 2 bases and J lost 2 bases. CDR3 length equals 18 residues. CDR1 and CDR2 (germline): SGDLS, YYNGEE. The CDR3, as DNA: TGTGCCAGCAGCGTCCAAGTAGACGAGGGGGCGCATAACACTGAAGCTTTCTTT. Protein sequence: CASSVQVDEGAHNTEAFF.

The gene calls are TRBV29-1 and TRBJ2-1; no reliable D call. Per germline, CDR1 SQVTM and CDR2 ANQGSEA. The length of the CDR3 is 13 residues. Trimming stripped 2 bases from V and 6 bases from J, with 11 bases between. CDR3 protein: CSVETGVSNEQFF. DNA of the CDR3: TGCAGCGTTGAAACTGGGGTCTCCAATGAGCAGTTCTTC.

This chain joins TRBV11-2 and TRBJ2-1, with D uncertain. Trimming removed 4 bases at V and 1 base at J, with 11 bases between. The CDR3 contains 15 residues. Germline V CDR1 and CDR2: SGHAT, FQNNGV. CDR3: CASSSPARSYNEQFF. In DNA, the CDR3 is TGTGCCAGCAGCTCACCCGCCCGGTCCTACAATGAGCAGTTCTTC. Looking up the rest from reference TRBV11-2 and TRBJ2-1 gives the full variable domain: EAGVAQSPRYKIIEKRQSVAFWCNPISGHATLYWYQQILGQGPKLLIQFQNNGVVDDSQLPKDRFSAERLKGVDSTLKIQPAKLEDSAVYLCASSSPARSYNEQFFGPGTRLTVL.

The gene calls are TRBV6-4 and TRBJ2-7, with D perhaps given as TRBD1 or TRBD2 (5 bases each). The germline gives CDR1 MRHNA, CDR2 SNTAGT. The germline V and J ends were trimmed by 6 bases and 5 bases, with 5 bases remaining between them. The CDR3 runs 10 residues. CDR3 sequence: CASRGDEQYF. The DNA of the CDR3 is TGTGCCAGCAGGGGGGACGAGCAGTACTTC.

Only a few counts were recorded for this clonotype. This chain links TRBV20-1 with TRBJ2-7; D possibly uses TRBD1 or TRBD2 (5 bases each). CDR1 DFQATT and CDR2 SNEGSKA come from the germline V gene (reference sequence). Trimming took 6 bases from V and 9 from J, leaving 36 bases between them. The CDR3 covers 18 residues. CDR3 region: CSAPTPPPRDQDNDRQYF. DNA for the CDR3: TGCAGTGCGCCTACCCCCCCTCCCCGGGACCAGGATAACGATCGGCAGTACTTC.

This clonotype has at least ten counts. The V and J genes are TRBV6-9 and TRBJ2-3; 7 bases align to TRBD1. V trimming: 7 bases; J trimming: 0 bases; junction bases outside the gene matches: 19. The CDR3 consists of 19 residues. Germline-derived CDR1 and CDR2 are MNHGY and SVAAGI. The CDR3 is CASTISIWTGCPSTDTQYF. CDR3 in DNA: TGTGCCAGCACAATATCTATCTGGACAGGCTGTCCTAGCACAGATACGCAGTATTTT.

The chain employs TRBV4-2 and TRBJ2-3; 7 bases fit TRBD2. V shed 4 bases, J shed 6 bases, and the junction held 13 bases outside the gene matches. Germline CDR1 LGHNA, CDR2 YNFKEQ. The CDR3 sequence is 16 residues long. CDR3 region: CASSPEEAGENDTQYF. DNA of the CDR3: TGTGCCAGCAGCCCCGAGGAGGCGGGGGAAAATGATACGCAGTATTTT.

This rearrangement joins TRBV6-2 or TRBV6-3 to TRBJ1-5; 8 nucleotides align to TRBD1. CDR3 length: 16 amino acids. Germline CDR1 reads MNHEY; CDR2 reads SVGEGT. V was pared by 5 bases and J by 1 base, with 7 bases of the junction left unmatched. The CDR3 coding sequence is TGTGCCAGCAGTCCTGACAACAGGGGGAGCAATCAGCCCCAGCATTTT. This gives the protein CASSPDNRGSNQPQHF.

This sequence joins TRBV24-1 and TRBJ2-1, with 7 bases fitting TRBD1. V lost 3 bases to trimming and J lost 5 bases; unmatched junction nucleotides: 3. This CDR3 has 14 amino acids. CDR1 and CDR2 (germline): KGHDR, SFDVKD. CDR3 loop: CATSDGTVNNEQFF. CDR3 in DNA: TGTGCCACCAGTGATGGGACAGTCAACAATGAGCAGTTCTTC.

V usage is TRBV24-1 and J usage is TRBJ2-1, with TRBD2 identical over 9 bases. The CDR3 length is 14 residues. Germline values: CDR1 KGHDR, CDR2 SFDVKD. V lost 4 bases to trimming and J lost 6 bases; unmatched junction nucleotides: 3. CDR3 nucleotides: TGTGCCACCAGTGAGACTAGCGGATCCAATGAGCAGTTCTTC. Its protein product is CATSETSGSNEQFF.

This clonotype has only a few counts. The J gene is TRBJ2-1, the V gene TRBV12-3 or TRBV12-4; the match to TRBD2 covers 7 bases. This CDR3 region has 15 residues. The J segment lost 5 bases and the V segment lost 1 base, leaving 5 bases of the junction unmatched. The CDR3 coding sequence is TGTGCCAGCAGTTTAGTGGCTAGCGGCAACAATGAGCAGTTCTTC. Its translation is CASSLVASGNNEQFF.

The chain recombines TRBV6-1 with TRBJ2-1; TRBD1 aligns across 7 bases. The CDR3 runs 15 residues. Germline V lookup: CDR1 MNHNS, CDR2 SASEGT. Unmatched junction bases numbered 9, after V lost 6 bases and J lost 4 bases. The CDR3 region is CASRTRDRNYNEQFF. The CDR3 region has the DNA TGTGCCAGCAGGACCCGGGACAGAAATTACAATGAGCAGTTCTTC.

This clonotype has more than one count but fewer than ten. CDR3 DNA: TGTGCCAGCAGTGTCCCCCCGGGACAGTCCTATGGCTACACCTTC. Amino acid sequence: CASSVPPGQSYGYTF. The genes are TRBV28 and TRBJ1-2, with TRBD1 identical over 7 bases. The J segment lost 4 bases and the V segment lost 5 bases, leaving 10 bases of the junction unmatched. The CDR3 runs 15 residues. Germline loops: CDR1 MDHEN, CDR2 SYDVKM.

For this clonotype: A much larger clone lies a single base off, so this may be a read error. This rearrangement joins TRBV6-6 to TRBJ2-7; 8 nucleotides match TRBD1. Germline V CDR1 and CDR2: MNHNY, SVGAGI (reference sequence). The CDR3 length is 14 residues. The CDR3 here is CASSVGQGPYVQYF. DNA for the CDR3: TGTGCCAGCAGTGTAGGACAGGGACCCTACGTGCAGTACTTC.